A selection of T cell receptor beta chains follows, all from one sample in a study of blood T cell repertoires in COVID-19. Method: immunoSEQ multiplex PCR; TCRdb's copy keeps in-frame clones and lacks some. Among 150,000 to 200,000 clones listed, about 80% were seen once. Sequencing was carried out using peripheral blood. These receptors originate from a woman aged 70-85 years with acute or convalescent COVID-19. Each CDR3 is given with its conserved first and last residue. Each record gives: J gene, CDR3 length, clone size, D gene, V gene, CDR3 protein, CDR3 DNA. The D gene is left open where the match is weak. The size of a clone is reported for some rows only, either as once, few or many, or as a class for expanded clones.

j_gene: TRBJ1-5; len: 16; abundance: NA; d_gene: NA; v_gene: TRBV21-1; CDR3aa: CASSRGQGDSNQPQHF; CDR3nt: TGTGCCAGCAGTCGGGGACAGGGCGATAGCAATCAGCCCCAGCATTTT
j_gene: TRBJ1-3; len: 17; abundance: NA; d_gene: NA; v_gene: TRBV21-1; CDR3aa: CASSLGGGPLSGNTIYF; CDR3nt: TGTGCCAGCAGCTTAGGCGGGGGTCCCCTTTCTGGAAACACCATATATTTT
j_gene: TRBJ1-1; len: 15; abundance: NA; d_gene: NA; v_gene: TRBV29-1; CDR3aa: CSVEPTFQGGTEAFF; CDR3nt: TGCAGCGTTGAACCAACATTCCAGGGTGGCACTGAAGCTTTCTTT
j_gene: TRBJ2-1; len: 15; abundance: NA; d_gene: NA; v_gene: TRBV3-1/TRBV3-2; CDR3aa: CASSNTQGSYNEQFF; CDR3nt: TGTGCCAGCAGCAACACTCAGGGATCCTACAATGAGCAGTTCTTC
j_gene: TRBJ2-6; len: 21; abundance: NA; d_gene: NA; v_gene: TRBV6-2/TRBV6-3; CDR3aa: CASSYSFTTGFVPSGANVLTF; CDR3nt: TGTGCCAGCAGTTACTCTTTTACGACAGGATTTGTCCCCTCTGGGGCCAACGTCCTGACTTTC
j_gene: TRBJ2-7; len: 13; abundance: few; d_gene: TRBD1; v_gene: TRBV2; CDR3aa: CASGRTGAYEQYF; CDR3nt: TGTGCCAGCGGAAGGACAGGGGCTTACGAGCAGTACTTC
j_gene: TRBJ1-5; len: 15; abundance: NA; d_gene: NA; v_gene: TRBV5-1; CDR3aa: CASRINAGGNQPQHF; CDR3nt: TGCGCCAGCAGAATTAATGCTGGGGGGAATCAGCCCCAGCATTTT
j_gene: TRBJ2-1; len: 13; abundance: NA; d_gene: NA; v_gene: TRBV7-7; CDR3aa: CASSTTRTNEQFF; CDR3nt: TGTGCCAGCAGCACTACACGTACCAATGAGCAGTTCTTC
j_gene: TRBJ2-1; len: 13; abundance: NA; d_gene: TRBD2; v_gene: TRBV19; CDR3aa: CASREREGGEQFF; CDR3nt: TGTGCCAGTAGGGAACGGGAGGGCGGTGAGCAGTTCTTC
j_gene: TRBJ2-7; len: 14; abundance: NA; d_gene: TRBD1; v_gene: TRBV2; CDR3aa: CASSLDRGLSEQYF; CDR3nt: TGTGCCAGCAGTCTTGACAGGGGGCTGTCCGAGCAGTACTTC
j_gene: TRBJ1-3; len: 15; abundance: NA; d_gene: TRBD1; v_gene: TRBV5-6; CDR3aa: CASSWGQGLGNTIYF; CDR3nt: TGTGCCAGCAGCTGGGGACAGGGGCTTGGAAACACCATATATTTT
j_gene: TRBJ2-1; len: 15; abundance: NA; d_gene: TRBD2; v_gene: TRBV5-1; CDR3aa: CASSPGLAGDNEQFF; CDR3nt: TGCGCCAGCAGTCCGGGACTAGCGGGAGACAATGAGCAGTTCTTC
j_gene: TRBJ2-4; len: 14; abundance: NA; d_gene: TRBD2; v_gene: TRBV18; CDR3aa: CASSATSGLNIQYF; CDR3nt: TGTGCCAGCTCAGCCACTAGCGGCCTAAACATTCAGTACTTC
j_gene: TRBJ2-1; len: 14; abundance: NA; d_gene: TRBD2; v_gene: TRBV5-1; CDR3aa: CASSLASGYNEQFF; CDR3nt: TGCGCCAGCAGTTTGGCTAGCGGGTACAATGAGCAGTTCTTC
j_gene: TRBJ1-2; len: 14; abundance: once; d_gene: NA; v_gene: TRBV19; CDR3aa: CASSVWRGNYGYTF; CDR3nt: TGTGCCAGTAGTGTTTGGAGGGGTAACTATGGCTACACCTTC
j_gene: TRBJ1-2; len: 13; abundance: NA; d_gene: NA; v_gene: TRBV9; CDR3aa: CASSVGTLGGYTF; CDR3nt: TGTGCCAGCAGCGTAGGGACATTAGGGGGCTACACCTTC
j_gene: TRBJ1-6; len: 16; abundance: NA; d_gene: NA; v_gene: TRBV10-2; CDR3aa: CASSALQGVVNSPLHF; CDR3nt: TGCGCCAGCAGTGCATTACAGGGTGTGGTAAATTCACCCCTCCACTTT
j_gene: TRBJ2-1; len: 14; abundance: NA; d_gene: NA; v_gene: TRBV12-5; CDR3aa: CASGGGLITGEQFF; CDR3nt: TGTGCTAGTGGCGGCGGACTAATCACTGGTGAGCAGTTCTTC
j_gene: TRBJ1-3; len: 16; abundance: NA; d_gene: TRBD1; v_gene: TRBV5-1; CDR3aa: CASRGTGPDSGNTIYF; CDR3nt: TGCGCCAGCAGGGGGACAGGGCCTGACTCTGGAAACACCATATATTTT
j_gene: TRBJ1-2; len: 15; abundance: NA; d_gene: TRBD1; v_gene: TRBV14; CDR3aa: CASSPGQSPNYGYTF; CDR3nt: TGTGCCAGCAGCCCGGGACAGAGCCCTAACTATGGCTACACCTTC
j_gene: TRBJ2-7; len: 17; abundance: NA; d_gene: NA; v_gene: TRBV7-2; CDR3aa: CASSWLGDSLTAYEQYF; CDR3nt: TGTGCCAGCAGTTGGCTTGGGGACTCCCTCACCGCCTACGAGCAGTACTTC
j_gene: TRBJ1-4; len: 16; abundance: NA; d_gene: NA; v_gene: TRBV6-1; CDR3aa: CASSGLNRSKNEKLFF; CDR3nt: TGTGCCAGCAGTGGGTTAAACAGATCCAAGAATGAAAAACTGTTTTTT
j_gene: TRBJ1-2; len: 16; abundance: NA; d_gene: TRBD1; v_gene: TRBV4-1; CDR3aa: CASSQGQGVFDAGYTF; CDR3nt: TGCGCCAGCAGCCAAGGACAGGGGGTATTCGATGCTGGCTACACCTTC
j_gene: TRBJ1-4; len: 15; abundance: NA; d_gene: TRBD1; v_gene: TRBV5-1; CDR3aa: CASSQGVATNEKLFF; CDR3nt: TGCGCCAGCAGCCAGGGGGTTGCAACTAATGAAAAACTGTTTTTT
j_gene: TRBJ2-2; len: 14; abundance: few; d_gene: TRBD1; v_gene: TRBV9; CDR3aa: CASRTTGGPGELFF; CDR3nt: TGTGCCAGCCGAACGACAGGGGGCCCCGGGGAGCTGTTTTTT
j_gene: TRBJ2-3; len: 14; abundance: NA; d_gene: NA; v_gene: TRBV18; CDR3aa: CASSQDRSTDTQYF; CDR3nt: TGTGCCAGCTCACAGGACAGAAGCACAGATACGCAGTATTTT
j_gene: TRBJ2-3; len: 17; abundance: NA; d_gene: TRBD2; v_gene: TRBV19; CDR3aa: CASSPGTSGILTDTQYF; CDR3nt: TGTGCCAGTAGTCCGGGGACTAGCGGGATCCTCACAGATACGCAGTATTTT